This T cell receptor beta chain was identified in a study of T cell changes during pregnancy in multiple sclerosis. Sequenced by immunoSEQ multiplex PCR; TCRdb stores in-frame clones only, minus some. The sample contains under 15,000 clones, roughly 94% of which appear only once. The CDR3 runs 13 residues. V was pared by 5 bases and J by 4 bases, with 11 bases between. Germline CDR1 reads SEHNR; CDR2 reads FQNEAQ (reference sequence). Sequencing was performed on CD4+ T cells from peripheral blood mononuclear cells, taken before pregnancy. The source is a female donor with multiple sclerosis, enrolled in a pregnancy study. The V gene is TRBV7-9, the J gene TRBJ1-2; D is unclear. CDR3 DNA: TGTGCCAGCAGCCGAGACAAGGCCTATGGCTACACCTTC. Its translation: CASSRDKAYGYTF. The full variable domain, completed using reference TRBV7-9 and TRBJ1-2, is DTGVSQNPRHKITKRGQNVTFRCDPISEHNRLYWYRQTLGQGPEFLTYFQNEAQLEKSRLLSDRFSAERPKGSFSTLEIQRTEQGDSAMYLCASSRDKAYGYTFGSGTRLTVV.